This T cell receptor beta chain was obtained from a study of graft-versus-host responses after intestinal transplantation. V lost 0 bases and J lost 9, with 12 bases in between. CDR1 and CDR2 (germline): SNHLY, FYNNEI. The CDR3 loop spans 14 amino acids. Remarks on this clone: Antigen unknown.

TCRdb's copy holds only in-frame clones and misses some; the assay was immunoSEQ multiplex PCR. Among 110,000 to 150,000 clones listed, about nine tenths were seen once. The receptor comes from a human donor who received an intestinal transplant. This chain joins TRBV2 and TRBJ2-1, with D possibly TRBD2 on 5 matching bases. The source material was unstimulated CD4+ T cells sorted from spleen or lymph node cells, sampled before intestinal transplant. Here the CDR3 reads CASSEALGVSEQFF. CDR3 coding DNA: TGTGCCAGCAGTGAAGCGCTCGGGGTTAGTGAGCAGTTCTTC.